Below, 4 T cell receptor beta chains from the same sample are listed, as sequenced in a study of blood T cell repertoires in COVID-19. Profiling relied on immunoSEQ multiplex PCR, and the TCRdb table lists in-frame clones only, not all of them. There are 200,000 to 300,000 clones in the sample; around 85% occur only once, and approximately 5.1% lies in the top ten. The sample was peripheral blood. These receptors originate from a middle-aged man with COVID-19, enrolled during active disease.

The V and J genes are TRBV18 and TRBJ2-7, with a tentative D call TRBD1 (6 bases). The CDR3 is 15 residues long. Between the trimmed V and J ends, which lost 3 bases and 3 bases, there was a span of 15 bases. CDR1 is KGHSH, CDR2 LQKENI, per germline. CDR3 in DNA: TGTGCCAGCTCACCCTCGGGCAGGGGTGGCTACGAGCAGTACTTC. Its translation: CASSPSGRGGYEQYF.

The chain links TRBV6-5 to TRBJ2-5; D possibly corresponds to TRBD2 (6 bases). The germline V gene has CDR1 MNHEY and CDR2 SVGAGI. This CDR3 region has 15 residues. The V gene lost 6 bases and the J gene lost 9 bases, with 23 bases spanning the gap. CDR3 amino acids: CASRTGRGTTGAQYF. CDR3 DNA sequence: TGTGCCAGCAGGACGGGACGGGGAACAACGGGGGCCCAGTACTTC.

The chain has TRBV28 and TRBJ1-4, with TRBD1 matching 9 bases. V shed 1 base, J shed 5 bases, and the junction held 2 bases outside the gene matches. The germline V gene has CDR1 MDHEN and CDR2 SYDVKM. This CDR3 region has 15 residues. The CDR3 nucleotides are TGTGCCAGCAGTTTATTCGGGACAGGGAATGAAAAACTGTTTTTT. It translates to CASSLFGTGNEKLFF.

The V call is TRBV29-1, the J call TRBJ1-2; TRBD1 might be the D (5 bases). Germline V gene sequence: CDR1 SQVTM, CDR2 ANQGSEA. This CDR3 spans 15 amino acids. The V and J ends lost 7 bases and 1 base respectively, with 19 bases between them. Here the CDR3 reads CSGDTLGAVNYGYTF. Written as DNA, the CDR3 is TGCAGCGGGGATACCTTAGGGGCCGTTAACTATGGCTACACCTTC.